This TCR beta chain was profiled in a study of CD8 T cells in ankylosing spondylitis. Turning to this clonotype: Its specificity is not known.

J gave up 6 bases and V 6 bases, and 6 bases lay outside the gene matches. CDR3 length equals 14 residues. Notes on the study in general: A number of the motif variants had already been described in reactive arthritis synovial fluid and blood. Disease-associated clones were reportedly significantly overrepresented in matched ankylosing spondylitis synovial fluid.

Library preparation for TCR beta used quantitative 5'-RACE with molecular barcodes. Each CDR3 protein is one row after TCRdb ran MiXCR on the 5' RACE reads. Among roughly 180,000 distinct CDR3 sequences listed, 13% were seen once. This chain links TRBV12-3 or TRBV12-4 with TRBJ2-2; 8 bases line up with TRBD1. The receptor comes from a female donor with ankylosing spondylitis or in good health (not recorded which). Sequencing input: blood, either unsorted or a sorted T cell fraction (not recorded which). CDR3 protein: CASRNRGLAGELFF. The CDR3 bases are TGTGCCAGCAGGAACAGGGGGTTGGCCGGGGAGCTGTTTTTT.